This T cell receptor beta chain is drawn from a study of blood T cell repertoires in COVID-19. Across the study: Whether acute or convalescent, the COVID-19 samples came from the United States, Italy and Spain.

This CDR3 is 15 amino acids long. V lost 4 bases, J lost 6 bases, and 11 bases stayed unmatched. Looked up from germline, CDR1 is SGHRS and CDR2 is YFSETQ. Source study methods: Estimated nucleated cell counts came from reference gene primer amplification. Generated by immunoSEQ multiplex PCR, the TCRdb table keeps only in-frame clones and is missing some. V, J and clone size derive from that table, while D and trimming were established from the DNA sequence. The sample shows around 230,000 clones, 85% to 90% of them seen only once. Assignment of participants to cohorts was predicated upon participant-reported clinical history.

The genes are TRBV5-1 and TRBJ2-7; TRBD2 aligns across 9 bases. The clonotype was recovered from a woman aged 25 to 39 with acute COVID-19. The sequenced material came from PBMCs or T cells enriched from blood (not recorded which). This chain's CDR3 is CASSLVAGATSEQYF. CDR3 DNA: TGCGCCAGCAGCCTAGTAGCGGGGGCCACTTCCGAGCAGTACTTC.